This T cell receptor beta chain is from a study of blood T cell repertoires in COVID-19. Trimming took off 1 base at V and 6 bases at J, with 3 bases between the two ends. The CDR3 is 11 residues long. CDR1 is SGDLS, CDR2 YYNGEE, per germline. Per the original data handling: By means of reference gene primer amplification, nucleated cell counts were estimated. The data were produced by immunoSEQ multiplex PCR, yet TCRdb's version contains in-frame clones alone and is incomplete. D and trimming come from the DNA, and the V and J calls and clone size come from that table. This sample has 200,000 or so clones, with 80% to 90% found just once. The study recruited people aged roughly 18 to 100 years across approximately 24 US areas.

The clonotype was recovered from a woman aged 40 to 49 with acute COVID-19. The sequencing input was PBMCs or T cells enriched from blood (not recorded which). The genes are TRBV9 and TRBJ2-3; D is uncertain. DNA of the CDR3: TGTGCCAGCAGCGTACCTGATACGCAGTATTTT. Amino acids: CASSVPDTQYF.